This T cell receptor (beta chain) stems from a study of T cells in Graves' hyperthyroidism and ophthalmopathy (dated by TCRdb to between 2019 and 2020). Broadly, across the study: Peripheral blood was sampled at the time of initial diagnosis, prior to any treatment. To identify TCR V-J signatures that set the groups apart, the researchers used a discovery cohort of 100 patients, made up of roughly 45 with Graves' ophthalmopathy and some 56 with stable Graves' hyperthyroidism. An independent validation cohort of fewer than 20 hyperthyroidism patients and over 15 patients who later progressed to ophthalmopathy tested prospective prediction of ophthalmopathy. The roughly 91 discovery patients were randomly split 7:3 into training and test sets. In addition, the study compared T-cell repertoires in thyroid tissue and in blood from six Graves' hyperthyroidism patients. Once sampling was done, hyperthyroidism patients were given methimazole at a starting dose of 30 mg daily, whereas ophthalmopathy patients were given high-dose intravenous methylprednisolone. According to the paper, TCR Vbeta CDR3 sequencing was carried out on around 140 peripheral blood samples, which came from 40 to 45 ophthalmopathy, 75 to 80 hyperthyroidism and approximately 17 progressor patients.

CDR3 length: 13 amino acids, cysteine to phenylalanine. Here the CDR3 DNA is all that survives: 39 bases in frame from base 1. CDR1 and CDR2 are drawn from the germline V gene: SQVTM, ANQGSEA. The germline ends are 10 bases apart after V is trimmed by 4 bases and J by 3 bases. Amplification of TCR beta CDR3 regions was carried out from RNA transcripts. The TCR CDR3 was subjected to a first round of RT-PCR using the HTBI primer set and the Qiagen OneStep RT-PCR kit. A second multiplex PCR round built the libraries, followed by size selection and purification. Libraries were sequenced paired-end with 100 bp reads on an Illumina HiSeq2000. In the authors' own workflow: SOAPnuke was used to process the raw data, throwing out any read that contained adapters or uncalled bases, had a mean Phred below 15, or lacked an exact constant-primer or identifier match. High-quality paired reads were merged with COPE v1.2.5, and unique nucleotide sequences were defined as clonotypes. MiTCR v1.1 was used to align clonotypes to the IMGT TRBV, TRBD and TRBJ reference segments. Analysis was restricted to V-J combinations with a frequency above 0.0001, which covered roughly 99% of repertoires. The TCS score was defined as F50 (clonal expansion) divided by E x V (chaos), with BLOSUM62-based TCRdist calculated between CDR3 peptides within each V-J. Welch's t-statistics and random forest reduced around 510 V-J features to about 13, which were used in a naive Bayes classifier (R e1071). TCRdb reprocessed the public reads (quality trimming at Q25 with fastp, clone calling with MiXCR) and kept in-frame beta chains. Each CDR3 protein appears once, grouped with its most common genes and DNA. The V and J calls were determined by TCRdb, not by the authors. This sample holds some 490,000 distinct CDR3 sequences; 16% were observed only once. Of the sample, about 31% falls within the top ten clones.

This clonotype was detected only a few times. Its specific antigen is unknown. No per-base quality is available; no much larger clone lies one base away. In the ophthalmopathy patients, disease was moderately to severely active, with a Clinical Activity Score of 3 or more, a NOSPECS grade of 4 or more, and a duration of less than 3 months. The study excluded patients with uncontrolled infections, other autoimmune diseases, pregnancy or lactation. Clinical symptoms, serum thyroxine and TRAb, thyroid ultrasound, and orbital computed tomography formed the basis for the diagnoses. PBMCs were separated from 10 ml of fresh peripheral blood using Ficoll-Paque density gradient centrifugation. Trizol reagent was used to extract total RNA, and RNA quality was then checked on an Agilent 2100 Bioanalyzer. The full study reports these points: During validation, the model predicted progression to ophthalmopathy a median of approximately 6 months ahead of onset, with around 71% sensitivity and almost 75% specificity. Blood samples also contained most of the expanded thyroid clonotypes (frequency above 0.001), which suggests that blood repertoires may reflect thyroid immune responses. No statistical method was used to fix the sample size in advance, and group allocation was not hidden from the investigators. Ophthalmopathy was separated from stable hyperthyroidism by a 13 V-J signature model, with 85% to 90% sensitivity and about 81% specificity obtained in cross-validation and 80%/75% obtained in testing.

Sequencing input: blood. The chain joins TRBV29-1 to TRBJ2-1, and the D gene may be TRBD1, 5 bases matching. The source is a woman in her twenties or thirties with Graves' ophthalmopathy. The CDR3 loop reads CSVVQGSYNEQFF. The nucleotide sequence is TGCAGCGTTGTCCAGGGAAGCTACAATGAGCAGTTCTTC.